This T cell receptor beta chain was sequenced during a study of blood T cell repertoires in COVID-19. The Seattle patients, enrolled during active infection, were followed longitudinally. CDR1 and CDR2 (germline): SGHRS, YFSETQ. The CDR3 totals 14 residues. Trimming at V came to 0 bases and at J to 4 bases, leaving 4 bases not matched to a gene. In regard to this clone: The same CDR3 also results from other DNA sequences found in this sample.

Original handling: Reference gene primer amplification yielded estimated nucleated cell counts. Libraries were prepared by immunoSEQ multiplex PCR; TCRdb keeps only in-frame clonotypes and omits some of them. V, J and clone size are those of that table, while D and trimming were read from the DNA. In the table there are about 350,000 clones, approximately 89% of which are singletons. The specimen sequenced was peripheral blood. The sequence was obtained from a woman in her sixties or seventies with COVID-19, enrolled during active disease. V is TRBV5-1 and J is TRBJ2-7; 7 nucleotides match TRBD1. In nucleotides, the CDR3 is TGCGCCAGCAGCTTGGAAGGGGGCAGGTACGAGCAGTACTTC. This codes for CASSLEGGRYEQYF.